A selection of T cell receptor beta chains follows, all from one sample in a study of OX40 agonist ivuxolimab in advanced cancers. Profiling relied on immunoSEQ multiplex PCR, and the TCRdb table lists in-frame clones only, not all of them. The sample carries 26,000 or so clones, around 84% recorded once. Sequencing was performed on CD4+ or CD8+ T cells sorted from blood, taken in a trial of the OX40 agonist ivuxolimab. The receptors come from an adult with an advanced solid tumor such as melanoma, head and neck, liver or kidney cancer. Each CDR3 is given with its conserved first and last residue. D genes are given only for firm matches. Expanded clones get a size class; other rows say once, few or many, or leave the size out.

D: NA; J: TRBJ1-6; size: NA; V: TRBV30; CDR3: CAWSVGGLASPLHF; DNA: TGTGCCTGGAGTGTCGGGGGGCTTGCTTCACCCCTCCACTTT
D: NA; J: TRBJ1-1; size: once; V: TRBV11-3; CDR3: CASSADRPKAFF; DNA: TGTGCCAGCAGCGCAGACAGGCCTAAAGCTTTCTTT
D: TRBD2; J: TRBJ2-4; size: NA; V: TRBV5-8; CDR3: CASSPRTSGGQLAKNIQYF; DNA: TGTGCCAGCAGCCCTCGGACTAGCGGGGGCCAACTAGCCAAAAACATTCAGTACTTC
D: NA; J: TRBJ1-2; size: once; V: TRBV9; CDR3: CASSGDGYGYTF; DNA: TGTGCCAGCAGCGGGGACGGATATGGCTACACCTTC
D: TRBD1; J: TRBJ1-3; size: NA; V: TRBV15; CDR3: CATSSDRDPGNTIYF; DNA: TGTGCCACCAGCAGTGACAGGGATCCGGGAAACACCATATATTTT
D: TRBD1; J: TRBJ1-1; size: NA; V: TRBV6-5; CDR3: CASSGQGAPNTEAFF; DNA: TGTGCCAGCAGTGGACAGGGGGCACCGAACACTGAAGCTTTCTTT
D: TRBD1; J: TRBJ2-7; size: NA; V: TRBV4-1; CDR3: CVSSPWTGAYEQYF; DNA: TGCGTCAGCAGCCCCTGGACAGGGGCCTACGAGCAGTACTTC
D: TRBD1; J: TRBJ2-1; size: NA; V: TRBV6-5; CDR3: CASSYGTEHNEQFF; DNA: TGTGCCAGCAGTTACGGGACAGAGCACAATGAGCAGTTCTTC
D: TRBD2; J: TRBJ2-3; size: once; V: TRBV7-3; CDR3: CASSPGPGLAGFRTDTQYF; DNA: TGTGCCAGCAGCCCCGGCCCAGGACTAGCGGGATTTCGCACAGATACGCAGTATTTT
D: TRBD2; J: TRBJ2-1; size: NA; V: TRBV28; CDR3: CASSERGGVDNEQFF; DNA: TGTGCCAGCAGTGAACGCGGGGGGGTCGACAATGAGCAGTTCTTC
D: TRBD2; J: TRBJ2-3; size: NA; V: TRBV28; CDR3: CASSSRRGGWPDTQYF; DNA: TGTGCCAGCAGTTCGCGGCGGGGGGGATGGCCAGATACGCAGTATTTT
D: TRBD1; J: TRBJ1-5; size: once; V: TRBV9; CDR3: CASSSQGWGQPQHF; DNA: TGTGCCAGCAGCTCACAGGGGTGGGGTCAGCCCCAGCATTTT
D: NA; J: TRBJ2-7; size: NA; V: TRBV5-4; CDR3: CASSLRGANEQYF; DNA: TGTGCCAGCAGCTTGCGGGGGGCTAACGAGCAGTACTTC
D: NA; J: TRBJ2-7; size: NA; V: TRBV10-3; CDR3: CAISDGGASYEQYF; DNA: TGTGCCATCAGTGACGGAGGGGCTTCCTACGAGCAGTACTTC
D: TRBD2; J: TRBJ2-5; size: NA; V: TRBV19; CDR3: CASSSGLAGGETQYF; DNA: TGTGCCAGTAGTAGTGGCCTAGCGGGAGGAGAGACCCAGTACTTC
D: TRBD1; J: TRBJ2-7; size: once; V: TRBV2; CDR3: CASSPPTGLNYEQYF; DNA: TGTGCCAGCAGTCCACCGACAGGGTTGAACTACGAGCAGTACTTC
D: NA; J: TRBJ1-1; size: NA; V: TRBV5-5; CDR3: CASSYGAVMNTEAFF; DNA: TGTGCCAGCAGCTACGGGGCCGTGATGAACACTGAAGCTTTCTTT
D: TRBD2; J: TRBJ2-7; size: NA; V: TRBV4-1; CDR3: CASSREPSGPSYEQYF; DNA: TGCGCCAGCAGCCGAGAACCTAGCGGGCCTTCTTACGAGCAGTACTTC
D: NA; J: TRBJ2-3; size: few; V: TRBV6-6; CDR3: CASRAATQYF; DNA: TGTGCCAGCCGAGCGGCTACGCAGTATTTT
D: NA; J: TRBJ2-7; size: NA; V: TRBV4-3; CDR3: CASSQERQYYEQYF; DNA: TGCGCCAGCAGCCAAGAAAGACAGTACTACGAGCAGTACTTC
D: TRBD2; J: TRBJ2-7; size: NA; V: TRBV4-2; CDR3: CASSQDGLAGGVGEQYF; DNA: TGTGCCAGCAGCCAAGATGGACTAGCGGGGGGAGTCGGCGAGCAGTACTTC
D: NA; J: TRBJ2-5; size: NA; V: TRBV19; CDR3: CASKSGGGPQETQYF; DNA: TGTGCCAGTAAATCAGGTGGAGGGCCTCAAGAGACCCAGTACTTC
D: NA; J: TRBJ2-3; size: NA; V: TRBV4-1; CDR3: CASSQDQGMGTDTQYF; DNA: TGCGCCAGCAGCCAAGATCAGGGGATGGGCACAGATACGCAGTATTTT
D: NA; J: TRBJ2-5; size: NA; V: TRBV5-4; CDR3: CASSLAGVGETQYF; DNA: TGTGCCAGCAGCTTGGCCGGGGTCGGCGAGACCCAGTACTTC
D: NA; J: TRBJ2-3; size: NA; V: TRBV6-4; CDR3: CASSDSLGATDTQYF; DNA: TGTGCCAGCAGTGACTCATTGGGGGCCACAGATACGCAGTATTTT
D: NA; J: TRBJ2-1; size: NA; V: TRBV6-5; CDR3: CASTSGTFNNEQFF; DNA: TGTGCCAGCACTTCCGGGACATTTAACAATGAGCAGTTCTTC
D: NA; J: TRBJ2-7; size: few; V: TRBV7-9; CDR3: CASSLASDGYEQYF; DNA: TGTGCCAGCAGCTTAGCGTCTGACGGGTACGAGCAGTACTTC
D: TRBD1; J: TRBJ1-1; size: NA; V: TRBV5-1; CDR3: CASSPSRQGGYTEAFF; DNA: TGCGCCAGCAGCCCCTCCCGACAGGGTGGGTACACTGAAGCTTTCTTT
D: TRBD1; J: TRBJ2-7; size: NA; V: TRBV9; CDR3: CASSPSGTESYEQYF; DNA: TGTGCCAGTTCCCCTTCCGGGACAGAGTCCTACGAGCAGTACTTC
D: TRBD2; J: TRBJ2-3; size: NA; V: TRBV7-2; CDR3: CASSSRSGGADTQYF; DNA: TGTGCCAGCAGCTCCCGTAGCGGGGGGGCAGATACGCAGTATTTT
D: TRBD1; J: TRBJ1-5; size: NA; V: TRBV27; CDR3: CASSLFRGGQPQHF; DNA: TGTGCCAGCAGTTTATTCAGGGGGGGTCAGCCCCAGCATTTT
D: TRBD1; J: TRBJ2-7; size: NA; V: TRBV6-1; CDR3: CASSVRGLAYEQYF; DNA: TGTGCCAGCAGTGTCAGGGGGCTCGCCTACGAGCAGTACTTC
D: NA; J: TRBJ1-2; size: NA; V: TRBV7-6; CDR3: CASSLAGNYGYTF; DNA: TGTGCCAGCAGCTTAGCAGGGAACTATGGCTACACCTTC
D: TRBD1; J: TRBJ1-6; size: NA; V: TRBV6-1; CDR3: CASSEGLWGQGRNNSPLHF; DNA: TGTGCCAGCAGTGAGGGCCTTTGGGGACAGGGTCGAAATAATTCACCCCTCCACTTT
D: NA; J: TRBJ1-6; size: few; V: TRBV4-1; CDR3: CASSPLLAPNSPLHF; DNA: TGCGCCAGCAGCCCCCTCCTGGCACCGAATTCACCCCTCCACTTT
D: TRBD1; J: TRBJ2-7; size: NA; V: TRBV11-3; CDR3: CASSPAGDSSYEQYF; DNA: TGTGCCAGCAGCCCCGCCGGGGACAGCTCCTACGAGCAGTACTTC
D: NA; J: TRBJ2-7; size: NA; V: TRBV2; CDR3: CASSEFGTESYEQYF; DNA: TGTGCCAGCAGTGAATTCGGGACGGAGTCCTACGAGCAGTACTTC